Ten or more counts support the clone carrying this T cell receptor beta chain. What it recognizes is unknown. The beta constant-region primer was an equimolar mix of two oligonucleotides covering TRBC1 and TRBC2. Four rounds of PCR amplified the ligated cDNA using nested alpha and beta constant-region primers plus SP2. TCRdb processed the UMI-ligation and nested PCR reads anew with MiXCR; each CDR3 protein has one entry. The sample holds more than 95,000 distinct CDR3 sequences, about 15% seen once. This sample is drawn from a study of naive and memory T cell subsets. Points from the study as a whole: Especially in CD8 cells, naive repertoires contained a few larger clonotypes, possibly CD45RA-re-expressing memory cells. Gini index rose across naive, CM, EM and EMRA in CD4 and CD8.

Deletions cut 6 bases from V and 4 bases from J, with 13 bases between. Germline lookup yields CDR1 DFQATT and CDR2 SNEGSKA (reference sequence). This CDR3 is 12 amino acids long. Sequencing was performed on naive CD8+ T cells from blood. The chain employs TRBV20-1 and TRBJ2-7; D is ambiguous. The clonotype was recovered from a human donor in good health. The CDR3 protein is CSARLLGYEQYF. Here the CDR3 DNA reads TGCAGTGCCAGACTCCTGGGGTACGAGCAGTACTTC.